Below are 12 T cell receptor beta chains sequenced from a single sample in a study of blood T cells in healthy people across ages. Through a sample-barcoded 5' primer and a J-beta primer mix, a second PCR was run for roughly 6 to 12 cycles. A single record per CDR3 protein comes from TCRdb applying MiXCR to the 5' RACE reads. Of roughly 1,800,000 distinct CDR3 sequences in the sample, around half were seen once. The specimen was blood. The source is a woman in her forties in good health.

Only a few counts were recorded for this clonotype. V usage is TRBV7-2 and J usage is TRBJ2-3; no definite D call. This CDR3 is built from 14 residues. Deletions cut 4 bases from V and 0 bases from J, with 8 bases between. CDR1 SGHTA and CDR2 FQGNSA come from the germline V gene. The CDR3 bases are TGTGCCAGCAGCTCGAGATCTAGCACAGATACGCAGTATTTT. The encoded protein is CASSSRSSTDTQYF.

J is TRBJ2-3 and V is TRBV20-1; D call uncertain. CDR3 length: 17 residues. CDR1 is DFQATT, CDR2 SNEGSKA, per germline (reference sequence). Trimming removed 0 bases from V and 0 bases from J, with 16 bases in between. CDR3 residues: CSARDLKKSASTDTQYF. In DNA form, the CDR3 reads TGCAGTGCTAGAGATTTAAAGAAATCTGCTAGCACAGATACGCAGTATTTT.

This clonotype appeared a few times. The rearrangement joins TRBV4-3 to TRBJ1-4; D perhaps matches TRBD1 (5 bases). Trimming shortened V by 1 base and J by 0 bases, and 15 bases separated the two germline ends. The germline CDR1 and CDR2 sequences are LGHNA and YSLEER. The length of the CDR3 is 18 residues. In nucleotides, the CDR3 is TGCGCCAGCAGCCAAGGGTCAGGGTACACTGCAACTAATGAAAAACTGTTTTTT. It specifies CASSQGSGYTATNEKLFF.

This clonotype has only a few counts. V gene TRBV12-3 or TRBV12-4 combines with J gene TRBJ2-1; 8 nucleotides align to TRBD2. The V and J ends lost 4 bases and 6 bases, in that order; junction bases with no gene match: 8. The CDR3 extends over 15 amino acids. For the CDR3, the DNA is TGTGCCAGCAGTTGGATGGGACTAGTCGCCAATGAGCAGTTCTTC. It codes for CASSWMGLVANEQFF.

On this clonotype: This may stem from a read error, because a much larger clone lies one nucleotide away. This rearrangement joins TRBV29-1 to TRBJ2-6, with TRBD1 matching over 11 bases. The CDR3 consists of 16 residues. Germline CDR1 and CDR2: SQVTM and ANQGSEA. The CDR3 DNA is TGCAGCGTTTGGGACAGGGGGTTCTCTGGGGCCGACGTCCTGACTTTC. Its protein product is CSVWDRGFSGADVLTF.

The rearrangement joins TRBV27 to TRBJ1-1, with D hard to call. V lost 2 bases and J 0 bases, leaving 13 bases between the germline ends. The CDR3 totals 16 residues. CDR1 MNHEY and CDR2 SMNVEV come from the germline V gene (reference sequence). CDR3 sequence reads: CASSLRRAFMNTEAFF. The CDR3 nucleotides read TGTGCCAGCAGTTTAAGGAGGGCATTCATGAACACTGAAGCTTTCTTT.

The chain recombines TRBV9 with TRBJ2-1; TRBD2 might be the D (6 bases). V was trimmed by 0 bases and J by 6 bases, leaving 16 bases between them. Germline V gives CDR1 SGDLS, CDR2 YYNGEE. CDR3 length equals 16 residues. CDR3 loop: CASSVGGGSGLNEQFF. The CDR3 DNA reads TGTGCCAGCAGCGTAGGAGGAGGTAGCGGACTCAATGAGCAGTTCTTC.

The J gene is TRBJ2-5, the V gene TRBV6-1; 7 bases map to TRBD1. Germline-derived CDR1 and CDR2 are MNHNS and SASEGT. The CDR3 loop spans 13 amino acids. V gave up 2 bases and J gave up 6 bases; unmatched junction bases: 3. CDR3 in DNA: TGTGCCAGCAGTGAAAGGGGGCACAAGACCCAGTACTTC. It translates to CASSERGHKTQYF.

Here the CDR3 reads CASSLTGANEQYF. CDR3 DNA sequence: TGTGCCAGCAGCTTGACAGGGGCTAACGAGCAGTACTTC. The chain uses TRBV5-5 and TRBJ2-7, with 7 bases fitting TRBD1. The CDR3 runs 13 residues. Unmatched junction bases numbered 3, after V lost 1 base and J lost 5 bases. In germline, CDR1 is SGHKS, CDR2 YYEKEE (reference sequence).

This clonotype was counted a few times. The rearrangement joins TRBV24-1 to TRBJ1-2; the match to TRBD1 covers 8 bases. The germline gives CDR1 KGHDR, CDR2 SFDVKD. With 2 bases clipped from V and 2 bases from J, the junction kept 3 bases outside the gene matches. The CDR3 is 15 amino acids. Written as DNA, the CDR3 is TGTGCCACCAGTGATTCGGGACAGGCAAACTATGGCTACACCTTC. Translating gives CATSDSGQANYGYTF.

The gene calls are TRBV3-1 and TRBJ2-7; D unresolved. Per germline, CDR1 LGHDT and CDR2 YNNKEL (reference sequence). Between the trimmed V and J ends, which lost 4 bases and 6 bases, there was a span of 10 bases. The CDR3 loop spans 12 amino acids. CDR3 amino acids: CASSLKRVEQYF. CDR3 sequence (DNA): TGTGCCAGCAGCCTCAAGCGAGTCGAGCAGTACTTC.

The chain has TRBV7-2 and TRBJ2-1; D remains ambiguous. This CDR3 is built from 15 residues. CDR1 is SGHTA, CDR2 FQGNSA, per germline. Trimming left V 6 bases short and J 1 base short, with 13 bases between. CDR3 region: CASSGWAGSYNEQFF. The CDR3 DNA follows: TGTGCCAGCAGTGGGTGGGCTGGTTCCTACAATGAGCAGTTCTTC.